This entry lists 2 T cell receptor beta chains sequenced from one sample in a study of post-analysis software for immune sequencing data. Their antigen targets remain unknown. Tagging with unique molecular identifiers was a feature of the TCR beta cDNA libraries. TCRdb passed the PCR reads through MiXCR, listing each CDR3 protein once. The repertoire holds 350,000 to 450,000 distinct CDR3 sequences, with 30% to 40% as singletons. Study-wide points: TRBV segments more frequent in patients than in controls numbered a few and included TRBV5-6, TRBV5-1 and TRBV20-1.

Sequenced sample: blood. Receptor source: a girl under 10 years old with multiple sclerosis.

The genes are TRBV6-2 or TRBV6-3 and TRBJ2-7; no clear D. Deletions cut 0 bases from V and 0 bases from J, with 18 bases between. The CDR3 covers 18 residues. Per the germline V gene, CDR1 is MNHEY and CDR2 is SVGEGT. DNA for the CDR3: TGTGCCAGCAGTTACTCCCACCTCGAGGTGAGGAGCTCCTACGAGCAGTACTTC. Its translation is CASSYSHLEVRSSYEQYF.

The V and J genes are TRBV12-3 or TRBV12-4 and TRBJ1-4, with D hard to call. The CDR3 contains 15 residues. V was clipped by 1 base and J by 3 bases, with 9 bases between them. The CDR3: CASSLVGVANEKLFF. Written as DNA, the CDR3 is TGTGCCAGCAGTTTAGTCGGGGTTGCTAATGAAAAACTGTTTTTT.